The rows below give T cell receptor beta chains drawn from one sample of a study of cytomegalovirus exposure and HLA in healthy donors. Measured with immunoSEQ multiplex PCR; TCRdb has only the in-frame clones, and not every one. The sample includes about 160,000 clones, 71% of them seen just once. Sequencing input: PBMCs. The origin of the receptors is a woman in her thirties in good health and CMV-seronegative. CDR3s include the opening cysteine and the closing phenylalanine or tryptophan. The order of the fields is J gene, CDR3 length, D gene, V gene, clone size, CDR3 protein, CDR3 DNA. A D gene is named only where the DNA matches it firmly. Expanded clones are given a class, and other clones once, few, many or no size at all.

J: TRBJ1-3; length: 14; D: TRBD1; V: TRBV5-1; size: .; CDR3: CASSWGQGENTIYF; DNA: TGCGCCAGCAGCTGGGGACAGGGAGAAAACACCATATATTTT
J: TRBJ2-7; length: 13; D: .; V: TRBV4-3; size: few; CDR3: CASSPRGAGEQYF; DNA: TGCGCCAGCAGTCCCCGGGGTGCCGGGGAGCAGTACTTC
J: TRBJ2-5; length: 11; D: .; V: TRBV23-1; size: few; CDR3: CASSLRETQYF; DNA: TGCGCCAGCAGTCTCAGGGAGACCCAGTACTTC
J: TRBJ2-1; length: 14; D: .; V: TRBV28; size: .; CDR3: CASSPDRPYNEQFF; DNA: TGTGCCAGCAGCCCAGACAGACCTTACAATGAGCAGTTCTTC
J: TRBJ2-3; length: 12; D: .; V: TRBV9; size: .; CDR3: CASSVDRDTQYF; DNA: TGTGCCAGCAGCGTAGATCGGGATACGCAGTATTTT
J: TRBJ2-1; length: 18; D: TRBD2; V: TRBV4-2; size: .; CDR3: CASSRDSGRALSYNEQFF; DNA: TGTGCCAGCAGCCGGGATAGCGGGAGGGCCTTGTCCTACAATGAGCAGTTCTTC
J: TRBJ1-2; length: 14; D: .; V: TRBV4-2; size: few; CDR3: CASSQPEQEYGYTF; DNA: TGTGCCAGCAGCCAACCCGAACAGGAATATGGCTACACCTTC
J: TRBJ2-7; length: 15; D: TRBD2; V: TRBV15; size: .; CDR3: CATSPPGGTSYEQYF; DNA: TGTGCCACCAGCCCTCCGGGGGGGACTTCCTACGAGCAGTACTTC
J: TRBJ1-4; length: 17; D: .; V: TRBV18; size: .; CDR3: CASSPAGGVATNEKLFF; DNA: TGTGCCAGCTCCCCAGCCGGGGGGGTTGCAACTAATGAAAAACTGTTTTTT
J: TRBJ1-5; length: 12; D: .; V: TRBV7-9; size: .; CDR3: CSSSLSVQPQHF; DNA: TGTTCCAGCAGCTTATCGGTACAGCCCCAGCATTTT
J: TRBJ2-4; length: 16; D: TRBD2; V: TRBV28; size: .; CDR3: CASSDFVGLAGGPRYF; DNA: TGTGCCAGCAGTGACTTCGTAGGACTAGCGGGAGGGCCCCGGTACTTC
J: TRBJ2-7; length: 15; D: .; V: TRBV18; size: .; CDR3: CASSPGSARTYEQYF; DNA: TGTGCCAGCTCACCGGGGAGCGCTAGGACCTACGAGCAGTACTTC
J: TRBJ2-1; length: 16; D: TRBD2; V: TRBV25-1; size: .; CDR3: CASSALVAGGENEQFF; DNA: TGTGCCAGCAGTGCTCTGGTAGCGGGGGGGGAGAATGAGCAGTTCTTC
J: TRBJ2-3; length: 19; D: TRBD1; V: TRBV7-3; size: once; CDR3: CASSSRTGGLRGDPDTQYF; DNA: TGTGCCAGCAGCTCTCGGACAGGGGGATTGCGGGGGGACCCAGATACGCAGTATTTT
J: TRBJ2-2; length: 17; D: TRBD2; V: TRBV7-2; size: .; CDR3: CASSWLAGTTYTGELFF; DNA: TGTGCCAGCAGTTGGCTAGCGGGAACAACCTACACCGGGGAGCTGTTTTTT
J: TRBJ2-7; length: 13; D: .; V: TRBV5-6; size: few; CDR3: CASSPIQGYEQYF; DNA: TGTGCCAGCAGTCCAATTCAGGGTTATGAGCAGTACTTC
J: TRBJ1-1; length: 12; D: .; V: TRBV11-2; size: .; CDR3: CASSLSGTEAFF; DNA: TGTGCCAGCAGCCTCTCCGGGACTGAAGCTTTCTTT
J: TRBJ1-5; length: 14; D: .; V: TRBV27; size: .; CDR3: CASSLQGNNQPQHF; DNA: TGTGCCAGCAGTTTACAGGGAAACAATCAGCCCCAGCATTTT
J: TRBJ2-5; length: 13; D: .; V: TRBV5-1; size: .; CDR3: CASSLGRGETQYF; DNA: TGCGCCAGCAGCTTGGGTCGCGGGGAGACCCAGTACTTC
J: TRBJ2-1; length: 14; D: TRBD1; V: TRBV9; size: .; CDR3: CASSVAGGNNEQFF; DNA: TGTGCCAGCAGCGTAGCAGGGGGCAACAATGAGCAGTTCTTC
J: TRBJ2-3; length: 16; D: .; V: TRBV9; size: .; CDR3: CASSKWTWASTDTQYF; DNA: TGTGCCAGCAGCAAATGGACATGGGCTAGCACAGATACGCAGTATTTT
J: TRBJ2-2; length: 14; D: .; V: TRBV7-9; size: .; CDR3: CASSRQSYTGELFF; DNA: TGTGCCAGCAGCCGACAGTCCTACACCGGGGAGCTGTTTTTT
J: TRBJ2-1; length: 13; D: .; V: TRBV7-8; size: .; CDR3: CASSLPSRNEQFF; DNA: TGTGCCAGCAGCTTACCTTCACGGAATGAGCAGTTCTTC
J: TRBJ2-7; length: 14; D: .; V: TRBV7-2; size: .; CDR3: CASSSGTPYYEQYF; DNA: TGTGCCAGCAGCTCTGGGACTCCCTACTACGAGCAGTACTTC
J: TRBJ2-3; length: 15; D: .; V: TRBV6-1; size: .; CDR3: CASSEEVRGPDTQYF; DNA: TGTGCCAGCAGTGAAGAAGTCAGGGGCCCAGATACGCAGTATTTT
J: TRBJ2-5; length: 16; D: .; V: TRBV19; size: few; CDR3: CASSMGERSWGETQYF; DNA: TGTGCCAGTAGTATGGGAGAAAGGAGTTGGGGTGAGACCCAGTACTTC
J: TRBJ1-3; length: 13; D: .; V: TRBV28; size: .; CDR3: CASVPRPGNTIYF; DNA: TGTGCCAGCGTCCCTAGGCCTGGAAACACCATATATTTT